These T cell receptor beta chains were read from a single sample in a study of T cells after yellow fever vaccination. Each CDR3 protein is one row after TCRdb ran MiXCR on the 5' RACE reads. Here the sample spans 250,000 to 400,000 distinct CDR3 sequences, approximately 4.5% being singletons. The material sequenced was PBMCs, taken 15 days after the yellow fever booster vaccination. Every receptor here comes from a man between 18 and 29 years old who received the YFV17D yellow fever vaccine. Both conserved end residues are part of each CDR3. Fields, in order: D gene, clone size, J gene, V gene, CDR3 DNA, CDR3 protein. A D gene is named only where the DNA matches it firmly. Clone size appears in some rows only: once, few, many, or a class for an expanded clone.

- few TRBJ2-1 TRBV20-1 TGCAGTGCTAGAGGGCAGGGATCCAATGAGCAGTTCTTC CSARGQGSNEQFF
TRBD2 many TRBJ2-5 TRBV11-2 TGTGCCAGCAGCTCCCCTAGCGGGGGCCAACAAGAGACCCAGTACTTC CASSSPSGGQQETQYF
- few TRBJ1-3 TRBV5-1 TGCGCCAGCAGCTTAAGTCCGGGGAGGTCTGGAAACACCATATATTTT CASSLSPGRSGNTIYF
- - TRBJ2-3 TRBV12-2 TGTGCAAGTCGCTTAGAGCCTAGCCCTAACACAGATACGCAGTATTTT CASRLEPSPNTDTQYF
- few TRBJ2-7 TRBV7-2 TGTGCCAGCAGCTCTCACCCGACTAGTCATCGGGAGCAGTACTTC CASSSHPTSHREQYF
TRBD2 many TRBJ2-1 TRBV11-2 TGTGCCAGCAGCTTACCCCCGGCTAGCGGGGACAATGAGCAGTTCTTC CASSLPPASGDNEQFF
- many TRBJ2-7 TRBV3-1 TGTGCCAGCAGCCTCACGGGGCTCCCCGAGCAGTACTTC CASSLTGLPEQYF
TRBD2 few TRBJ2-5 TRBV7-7 TGTGCCAGCAGCCCCCAGCGGGGGAAGATAGAGACCCAGTACTTC CASSPQRGKIETQYF
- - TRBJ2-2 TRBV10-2 TGCGCCAGCAGTGAACGAACAGGGGAGCTGTTTTTT CASSERTGELFF
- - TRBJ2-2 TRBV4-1 TGCGCCAGCAGCCGCCCCTCTCCGGAGCTGTTTTTT CASSRPSPELFF
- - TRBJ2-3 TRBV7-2 TGTGCCAGCAGCTTAGCGGGGGAGGTAGATACGCAGTATTTT CASSLAGEVDTQYF
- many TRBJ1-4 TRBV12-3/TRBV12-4 TGTGCCAGCAAAAAAAGGGCGGGCCCAACTAATGAAAAACTGTTTTTT CASKKRAGPTNEKLFF
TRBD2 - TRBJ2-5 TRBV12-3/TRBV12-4 TGTGCCAGCAGCCCCCGTATATGGGGCGGGGGGGCCGAGACCCAGTACTTC CASSPRIWGGGAETQYF
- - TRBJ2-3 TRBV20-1 TGCAGTGCTAGCCCTCCGCTGTATCCCCCGGATACGCAGTATTTT CSASPPLYPPDTQYF
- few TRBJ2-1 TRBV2 TGTGCCACCTTGTGGGAGTACAATGAGCAGTTCTTC CATLWEYNEQFF
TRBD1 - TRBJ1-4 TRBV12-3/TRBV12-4 TGTGCCAGCAGTACTTGGGCCAGGGGGAATGAAAAACTGTTTTTT CASSTWARGNEKLFF
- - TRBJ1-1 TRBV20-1 TGCAGTGCTAGTCCATCGACAGGCGCGAACACTGAAGCTTTCTTT CSASPSTGANTEAFF
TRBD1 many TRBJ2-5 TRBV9 TGTGCCAGCAGCGCGGACAGGGGGTTGGAGACCCAGTACTTC CASSADRGLETQYF
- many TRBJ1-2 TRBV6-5 TGTGCCAGCAGCCGCAATCCTGTGGGGGGGGGCTACACCTTC CASSRNPVGGGYTF
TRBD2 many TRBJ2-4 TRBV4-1 TGCGCCAGCAGCAAAGGACTAGCGGGGGGTATAGCCAAAAACATTCAGTACTTC CASSKGLAGGIAKNIQYF
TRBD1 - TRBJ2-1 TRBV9 TGTGCCAGCAGCGTGTCGACAGGGGTGGGTGAGCAGTTCTTC CASSVSTGVGEQFF
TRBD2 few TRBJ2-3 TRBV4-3 TGCGCCAGCAGCCAAGGTTTGGGGGGGGGTAGCACAGATACGCAGTATTTT CASSQGLGGGSTDTQYF
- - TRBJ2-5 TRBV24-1 TGTGCCACCAGTGCGCGGGACACCCAAGAGACCCAGTACTTC CATSARDTQETQYF
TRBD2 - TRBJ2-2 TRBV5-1 TGCGCCAGCAGCCAGCTAGCGGGGGGGCGTGTCGGGGAGCTGTTTTTT CASSQLAGGRVGELFF
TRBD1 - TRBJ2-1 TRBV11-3 TGTGCCAGCAGCTCGACAGGGGGGTACAATGAGCAGTTCTTC CASSSTGGYNEQFF
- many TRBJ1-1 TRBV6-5 TGTGCCAGCAGCCATGGGAAGGTTCGAAAGAACACTGAAGCTTTCTTT CASSHGKVRKNTEAFF
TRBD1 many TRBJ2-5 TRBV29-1 TGCAGCGTTAGGGGGCCTCAAGAGACCCAGTACTTC CSVRGPQETQYF
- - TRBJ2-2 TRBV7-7 TGTGCCAGCAATCCCTTAACCGGGGAGCTGTTTTTT CASNPLTGELFF
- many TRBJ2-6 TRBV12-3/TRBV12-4 TGTGCCAGCAGTTTGGTCTCTGGGGCCAACGTCCTGACTTTC CASSLVSGANVLTF
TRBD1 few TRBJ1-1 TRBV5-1 TGCGCCAGCAGCGCCCGGACAGGGGACACTGAAGCTTTCTTT CASSARTGDTEAFF
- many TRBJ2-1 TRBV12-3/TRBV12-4 TGTGCCAGCAGTTCCACGGCGGGGAGCTATGAGCAGTTCTTC CASSSTAGSYEQFF
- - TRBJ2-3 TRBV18 TGTGCCAGCTCACGGTCTACGGGGTCCGCAGATACGCAGTATTTT CASSRSTGSADTQYF
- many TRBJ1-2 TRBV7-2 TGTGCCAGCAGCCCCGGACATAACTATGGCTACACCTTC CASSPGHNYGYTF
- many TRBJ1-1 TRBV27 TGTGCCAGCAGTCACCGCAGCTTTATGAACACTGAAGCTTTCTTT CASSHRSFMNTEAFF
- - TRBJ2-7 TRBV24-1 TGTGCCACCAGTGCCGAGGACACCGCCAGCTACGAGCAGTACTTC CATSAEDTASYEQYF
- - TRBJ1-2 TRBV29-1 TGCAGCGTTGAAGACCGGGTAAACTATGGCTACACCTTC CSVEDRVNYGYTF
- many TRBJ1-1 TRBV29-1 TGCAGCGCCAGGATCAGGGACTTAAACACTGAAGCTTTCTTT CSARIRDLNTEAFF